These T cell receptor beta chains were read from a single sample in a study of blood T cells in healthy people across ages. One entry per CDR3 protein, called by TCRdb with MiXCR from the 5' RACE reads. This sample has hundreds of thousands of distinct CDR3 sequences, with approximately 21% found just once. Sequencing used blood. Receptors originate from a man between 65 and 79 years old in good health. Each CDR3 is given with its conserved first and last residue. D genes are given only for firm matches. A clone size is listed for some rows: how often the clone was seen (once, few, many), or a class if it is expanded.

J | V | size | D | length | DNA | CDR3
TRBJ2-1 | TRBV24-1 | few | - | 11 | TGTGCCACCAGTGATCTCTTGGAGCAGTTCTTC | CATSDLLEQFF
TRBJ2-7 | TRBV5-1 | few | - | 15 | TGCGCCAGCAGCTCTCGACACGTAAGCTCCTACGAGCAGTACTTC | CASSSRHVSSYEQYF
TRBJ1-1 | TRBV5-1 | few | - | 13 | TGCGCCAGCACCGGACAGACGAACACTGAAGCTTTCTTT | CASTGQTNTEAFF
TRBJ2-1 | TRBV27 | - | TRBD2 | 14 | TGTGCCACCCAGCGGGAGGACCGGACCAATGAGCAGTTCTTC | CATQREDRTNEQFF
TRBJ2-5 | TRBV6-5 | - | TRBD2 | 14 | TGTGCCAGCAGGGCCCTCGGGGGGTGGGAGACCCAGTACTTC | CASRALGGWETQYF
TRBJ2-4 | TRBV29-1 | few | - | 15 | TGCAGCGTTGTACCGGCCACAGGGTCCAAAAACATTCAGTACTTC | CSVVPATGSKNIQYF
TRBJ2-2 | TRBV20-1 | few | TRBD2 | 16 | TGCAGTGCTAGAGCCCCGGGCGGGAGGGCAGCCGGGGAGCTGTTTTTT | CSARAPGGRAAGELFF
TRBJ2-5 | TRBV25-1 | - | - | 16 | TGTGCCAGCAGTGAGGTAGCGCTAGGTTCCCGGGAGACCCAGTACTTC | CASSEVALGSRETQYF
TRBJ2-5 | TRBV5-6 | - | TRBD2 | 15 | TGTGCCAGCTTGGCCCGGCGGGAGTCCCGAGAGACCCAGTACTTC | CASLARRESRETQYF
TRBJ2-7 | TRBV7-9 | - | - | 16 | TGTGCCAGCAGCTCTTCTCTTAGCAGGGGTTCCTACGAGCAGTACTTC | CASSSSLSRGSYEQYF
TRBJ1-2 | TRBV20-1 | - | - | 14 | TGCAGTGCTAGAGATTCCGACACGGGGTATGGCTACACCTTC | CSARDSDTGYGYTF
TRBJ2-5 | TRBV20-1 | few | TRBD2 | 14 | TGCAGTATTCAGGGAGGCCTAGCGGGAGAGACCCAGTACTTC | CSIQGGLAGETQYF
TRBJ1-2 | TRBV3-1 | - | - | 12 | TGTGCCAGCAGCCTGAACAGCTATGGCTACACCTTC | CASSLNSYGYTF
TRBJ2-7 | TRBV6-2/TRBV6-3 | few | TRBD2 | 16 | TGTGCCAGCAGTTACTCCAGCGGGAGGGCCTCCTACGAGCAGTACTTC | CASSYSSGRASYEQYF
TRBJ2-7 | TRBV7-6 | few | - | 16 | TGTGCCAGCAGCTTGGCTTGGGGGAGCGGATCCTACGAGCAGTACTTC | CASSLAWGSGSYEQYF
TRBJ2-7 | TRBV6-1 | few | - | 13 | TGTGCCAGCAGTGATGGAGGGTCCGACGAGCAGTACTTC | CASSDGGSDEQYF
TRBJ2-5 | TRBV5-1 | - | - | 14 | TGCGCCAGCAGCCTAGAGAACGTACGGGAGACCCAGTACTTC | CASSLENVRETQYF
TRBJ2-1 | TRBV27 | few | TRBD2 | 16 | TGTGCCAGCAGACGACTAGCGGGTATGGGCGACAATGAGCAGTTCTTC | CASRRLAGMGDNEQFF
TRBJ2-7 | TRBV5-1 | few | - | 16 | TGCGCCAGCAGCTTGGACACATCAGGGGGGCTCTACGAGCAGTACTTC | CASSLDTSGGLYEQYF
TRBJ2-3 | TRBV5-1 | - | TRBD2 | 16 | TGCGCCAGCAGCCTCGGGACTAGCGGGAGTCCAGATACGCAGTATTTT | CASSLGTSGSPDTQYF
TRBJ1-6 | TRBV3-1 | - | - | 15 | TGTGCCAGCAGCCAAGGGGAAATTTTTAATTCACCCCTCCACTTT | CASSQGEIFNSPLHF
TRBJ2-5 | TRBV20-1 | few | - | 12 | TGCAGTGCAGCCCAGTACCAAGAGACCCAGTACTTC | CSAAQYQETQYF
TRBJ2-1 | TRBV20-1 | - | TRBD2 | 14 | TGCAGTGCTAAAGTCCTAGCGGGAGTCGGTGAGCAGTTCTTC | CSAKVLAGVGEQFF
TRBJ2-1 | TRBV3-1 | - | - | 13 | TGTGCCAGCAGCCAAGGGTCTGTCAATGAGCAGTTCTTC | CASSQGSVNEQFF
TRBJ2-5 | TRBV30 | - | - | 18 | TGTGCCTGGAGTGTACTTTCCGGACGGGGGGCCGGCCAAGAGACCCAGTACTTC | CAWSVLSGRGAGQETQYF
TRBJ2-5 | TRBV5-1 | - | TRBD2 | 16 | TGCGCCAGCAGGACCGGACTAGCGAACCTTCAAGAGACCCAGTACTTC | CASRTGLANLQETQYF
TRBJ2-5 | TRBV10-3 | - | TRBD2 | 14 | TGTGCCATCAGCTTAGCGGGAGACCAAGAGACCCAGTACTTC | CAISLAGDQETQYF
TRBJ2-1 | TRBV4-1 | few | TRBD2 | 16 | TGCGCCAGCAGCCAGCTGCGGGAGGCTTCCTACAATGAGCAGTTCTTC | CASSQLREASYNEQFF
TRBJ1-5 | TRBV2 | many | - | 14 | TGTGCCAGCAGTGAATCAGGAGGGCTGGAGCCCCAGCATTTT | CASSESGGLEPQHF
TRBJ1-5 | TRBV20-1 | once | - | 14 | TGCAGTGCTAGAGATTTACAGGGTCTTCAGCCCCAGCATTTT | CSARDLQGLQPQHF
TRBJ2-5 | TRBV5-1 | - | - | 14 | TGCGCCAGCAGCGTGGACGGGTCCCAAGAGACCCAGTACTTC | CASSVDGSQETQYF
TRBJ2-7 | TRBV14 | - | - | 20 | TGTGCCAGCAGCCAAACCGCGAAGTTTGGGGGGAACCACTACTCCTACGAGCAGTACTTC | CASSQTAKFGGNHYSYEQYF
TRBJ2-2 | TRBV28 | few | TRBD1 | 15 | TGTGCCAGCAAGAAACAGGGGGCGAGCACCGGGGAGCTGTTTTTT | CASKKQGASTGELFF
TRBJ1-1 | TRBV12-3/TRBV12-4 | many | - | 12 | TGTGCCAGCAGTTCCCGGGGCACTGAAGCTTTCTTT | CASSSRGTEAFF
TRBJ2-1 | TRBV24-1 | few | TRBD2 | 14 | TGTGCCACCGCCGGGGGGAGGTCCTACAATGAGCAGTTCTTC | CATAGGRSYNEQFF
TRBJ2-5 | TRBV12-3/TRBV12-4 | once | - | 13 | TGTGCCAGCACCGGGACTCTCCAAGAGACCCAGTACTTC | CASTGTLQETQYF
TRBJ1-4 | TRBV6-1 | few | TRBD1 | 16 | TGTGCCAGCAGTGAAGTAGGGGGCTACCTTAATGAAAAACTGTTTTTT | CASSEVGGYLNEKLFF
TRBJ2-7 | TRBV2 | few | TRBD1 | 12 | TGTGCCAGCAGGGGACAGAACTACGAGCAGTACTTC | CASRGQNYEQYF
TRBJ1-6 | TRBV3-1 | - | TRBD1 | 15 | TGTGCCAGCAGCCAGAGGGACAGGGAGTCCTCACCCCTCCACTTT | CASSQRDRESSPLHF
TRBJ2-4 | TRBV20-1 | - | TRBD2 | 15 | TGCAGTGCTTTAGCGGGAGGGCTGACCAAAAACATTCAGTACTTC | CSALAGGLTKNIQYF
TRBJ1-1 | TRBV12-3/TRBV12-4 | few | TRBD1 | 14 | TGTGCCAGCAGTTTATTAGACAGGGGGCCTGAAGCTTTCTTT | CASSLLDRGPEAFF
TRBJ1-2 | TRBV7-2 | many | - | 14 | TGTGCCAGCAGCACAGGAGTAGGGTACTATGGCTACACCTTC | CASSTGVGYYGYTF
TRBJ1-1 | TRBV2 | few | - | 12 | TGTGCCAGCAGTGTGAAGGACACTGAAGCTTTCTTT | CASSVKDTEAFF
TRBJ1-2 | TRBV6-5 | few | TRBD1 | 12 | TGTGCCAGCACCGGGACAGGGGACGGCTACACCTTC | CASTGTGDGYTF
TRBJ2-2 | TRBV20-1 | - | TRBD2 | 14 | TGCAGTGCTAGAGGGACTAGCCCCACCGGGGAGCTGTTTTTT | CSARGTSPTGELFF
TRBJ1-1 | TRBV12-3/TRBV12-4 | many | TRBD1 | 15 | TGTGCCAGCAGAGTAGGGGACAGCGGGAACACTGAAGCTTTCTTT | CASRVGDSGNTEAFF
TRBJ2-7 | TRBV11-2 | - | - | 11 | TGTGCCAGCAGCTCCGTTTCCGAGCAGTACTTC | CASSSVSEQYF
TRBJ2-5 | TRBV12-3/TRBV12-4 | - | TRBD2 | 16 | TGTGCCAGCAGCCGCCCCTTAGCGGGGCAAGGAGAGACCCAGTACTTC | CASSRPLAGQGETQYF
TRBJ2-1 | TRBV7-3 | - | TRBD2 | 14 | TGTGCCAGCAGCTCAGGCGGCGGGAGGAATGAGCAGTTCTTC | CASSSGGGRNEQFF
TRBJ2-5 | TRBV5-1 | few | - | 16 | TGCGCCAGCAGCCCGGGACGGATATTAGACCAAGAGACCCAGTACTTC | CASSPGRILDQETQYF
TRBJ2-4 | TRBV20-1 | - | TRBD1 | 16 | TGCAGTGCTATCCCCAGGGGGCGCAAGGCCAAAAACATTCAGTACTTC | CSAIPRGRKAKNIQYF
TRBJ2-7 | TRBV28 | - | - | 13 | TGTGCCAGCAGTTTAGCTCCCCCCGCCGAGCAGTACTTC | CASSLAPPAEQYF
TRBJ2-1 | TRBV29-1 | few | TRBD2 | 14 | TGCAGCGTTGGGGGACTAGACTTTTACAATGAGCAGTTCTTC | CSVGGLDFYNEQFF